The present T cell receptor beta chain was sequenced within a study of blood T cell repertoires in COVID-19. Sequenced by immunoSEQ multiplex PCR; TCRdb stores in-frame clones only, minus some. The data show 200,000 to 300,000 clones, approximately 84% seen once. The CDR3 is 13 amino acids. The V gene lost 2 bases and the J gene lost 8 bases, with 9 bases spanning the gap. Germline V gene lookup returns CDR1 MNHEY and CDR2 SVGEGT. Enrolled through a virtual design, the participants were between roughly 18 and 100 years of age and came from roughly 22 US areas. Two negative PCRs, clearance, or symptom resolution were required of recovered Cohort 3 donors.

Sequencing was done on a sample of PBMCs or T cells enriched from blood (not recorded which). The receptor's source is a man aged 40-49 years who had recovered from COVID-19. The gene calls are TRBV6-2 or TRBV6-3 and TRBJ2-2, with a tentative D call TRBD2 (5 bases). In DNA, the CDR3 is TGTGCCAGCAGTTACGCGGGTCTAGGGGAGCTGTTTTTT. This sequence encodes CASSYAGLGELFF.